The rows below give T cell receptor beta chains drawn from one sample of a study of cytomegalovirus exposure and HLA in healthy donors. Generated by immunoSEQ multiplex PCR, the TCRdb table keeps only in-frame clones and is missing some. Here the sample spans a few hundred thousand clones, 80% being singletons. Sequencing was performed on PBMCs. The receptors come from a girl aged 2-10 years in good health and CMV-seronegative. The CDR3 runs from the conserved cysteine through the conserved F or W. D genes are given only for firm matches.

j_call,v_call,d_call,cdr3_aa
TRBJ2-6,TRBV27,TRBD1,CASTFTGAGANVLTF
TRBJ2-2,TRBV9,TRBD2,CASSPDSRETGELFF
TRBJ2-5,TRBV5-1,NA,CASSFGGLQETQYF
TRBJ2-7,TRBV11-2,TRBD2,CASSSSGGLWEQYF
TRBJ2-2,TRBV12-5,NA,CASGLVLAGDTGELFF
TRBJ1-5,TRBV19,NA,CASRRVWNQPQHF
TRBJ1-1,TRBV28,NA,CASSPSWAHDTEAFF
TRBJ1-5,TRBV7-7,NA,CASSPLPLQPQHF
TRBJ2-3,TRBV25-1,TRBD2,CASSDRASGRTDTQYF
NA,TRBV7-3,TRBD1,CASSLTGYRYEQYF
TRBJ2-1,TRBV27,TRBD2,CASGTSGGQSSYNEQFF
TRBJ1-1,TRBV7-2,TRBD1,CASSFGTVNTEAFF
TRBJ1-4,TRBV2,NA,CASTMGDAGGQKLFF
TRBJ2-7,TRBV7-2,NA,CASSLDRDSYEQYF
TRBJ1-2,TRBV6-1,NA,CASSEEHHGDYGYTF
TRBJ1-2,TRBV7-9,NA,CASSLALGGSYGYTF
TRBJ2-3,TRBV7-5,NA,CARSGQASTDTQYF
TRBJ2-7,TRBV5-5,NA,CASSFDGSSYEQYF
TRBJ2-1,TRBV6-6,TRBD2,CASSRGLAGADNEQFF
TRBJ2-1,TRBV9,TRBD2,CASSVFAGGSDEQFF
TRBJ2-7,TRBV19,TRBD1,CASSRTGVISYEQYF
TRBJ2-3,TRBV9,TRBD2,CASSVAWTSFTDTQYF
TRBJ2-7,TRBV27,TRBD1,CASSLSRTGGAYEQYF
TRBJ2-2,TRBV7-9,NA,CASSPSNTGELFF
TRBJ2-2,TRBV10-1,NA,CASSAYRAGELFF
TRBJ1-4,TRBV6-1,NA,CASSEAGRGEEKLFF
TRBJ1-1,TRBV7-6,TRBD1,CASSVGQGNTEAFF
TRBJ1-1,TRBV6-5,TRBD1,CASSGTGLLTEAFF
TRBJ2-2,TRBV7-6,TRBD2,CASRGASGSIVTGELFF
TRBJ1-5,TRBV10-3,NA,CAISESRVNQPQHF
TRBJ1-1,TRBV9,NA,CASSVEQRTAEAFF
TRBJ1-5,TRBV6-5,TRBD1,CASSHRGRQPQHF
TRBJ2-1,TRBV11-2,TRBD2,CASSLRKGTSGGVRDEQFF
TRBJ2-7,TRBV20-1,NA,CSAKGLYEQYF
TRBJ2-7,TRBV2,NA,CASRWDSSSYEQYF
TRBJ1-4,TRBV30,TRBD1,CAWGRGQDREKLFF
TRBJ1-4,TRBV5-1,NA,CASSFSSGADEKLFF
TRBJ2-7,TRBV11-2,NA,CASSLGAAILHEQYF
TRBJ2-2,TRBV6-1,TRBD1,CASSDGQGGTLF
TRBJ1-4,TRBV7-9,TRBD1,CASSFSWDSYATNEKLFF
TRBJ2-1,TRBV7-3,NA,CASSLWGGARTVNEQFF
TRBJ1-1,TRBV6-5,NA,CASSSFGGSTEAFF
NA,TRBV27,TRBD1,CATRDSSAYEQYF
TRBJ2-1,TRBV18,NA,CASSPPGTLSSYNEQFF
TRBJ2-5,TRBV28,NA,CASSLSVQETQYF